Each of the 20 T cell receptor beta chains below was sequenced from the same sample in a study of T cell responses to AZD1222 COVID-19 vaccine. Some clones are missing from TCRdb's copy, which holds only in-frame ones; the method was immunoSEQ multiplex PCR. In the table there are over 150,000 clones, about 88% of which are singletons. This sample comprised peripheral blood, obtained on day 0 of AZD1222 vaccination. Every receptor here comes from an adult in good health.

This chain links TRBV7-8 with TRBJ2-3; D uncertain. V was shortened by 5 bases and J by 2 bases, with 14 bases between the two germline ends. The CDR3 length is 15 residues. Germline values: CDR1 SGHVS, CDR2 FQNEAQ. Here the CDR3 DNA reads TGTGCCAGCAGCACCCACCCGACGCTCACAGATACGCAGTATTTT. Its protein product is CASSTHPTLTDTQYF. The whole variable domain, remainder taken from reference TRBV7-8 and TRBJ2-3, is GAGVSQSPRYKVAKRGQDVALRCDPISGHVSLFWYQQALGQGPEFLTYFQNEAQLDKSGLPSDRFFAERPEGSVSTLKIQRTQQEDSAVYLCASSTHPTLTDTQYFGPGTRLTVL.

The rearrangement links TRBV5-4 to TRBJ2-4; possibly TRBD2 for D (5 bases). Trimming pared 2 bases from V and 0 bases from J, leaving 15 bases between. The CDR3 contains 17 residues. Germline CDR1 reads SGHNT; CDR2 reads YYREEE (reference sequence). The CDR3 reads CASSLGNVRGAKNIQYF. As DNA, the CDR3 is TGTGCCAGCAGCTTAGGAAACGTACGGGGAGCCAAAAACATTCAGTACTTC.

V gene TRBV5-1 combines with J gene TRBJ1-1; 11 bases are a match to TRBD1. V trimming: 3 bases; J trimming: 4 bases; junction bases outside the gene matches: 2. CDR1 and CDR2 from the germline V gene are SGHRS and YFSETQ. CDR3 size: 14 residues. The CDR3 DNA reads TGCGCCAGCAGCTCGGGACAGGGGGGCACTGAAGCTTTCTTT. Translating gives CASSSGQGGTEAFF.

This clone was observed a few times. The chain uses TRBV6-5 and TRBJ2-6, with D perhaps TRBD1 (5 bases). Germline CDR1 MNHEY, CDR2 SVGAGI. Trimming shortened V by 5 bases and J by 2 bases, and 10 bases separated the two germline ends. CDR3 size: 15 residues. CDR3 nucleotide sequence: TGTGCCAGCAGTCCCAGGGCGACTGGGGCCAACGTCCTGACTTTC. Amino acids: CASSPRATGANVLTF.

The V and J genes are TRBV15 and TRBJ2-5; 9 bases line up with TRBD2. The CDR3 loop spans 15 amino acids. Per the germline V gene, CDR1 is LNHNV and CDR2 is YYDKDF (reference sequence). Germline trimming cut 2 bases from V and 4 bases from J; bases unmatched to any gene: 5. CDR3 protein: CATSRQLAGRETQYF. The CDR3 nucleotides are TGTGCCACCAGCAGACAGCTAGCGGGAAGAGAGACCCAGTACTTC.

This chain links TRBV3-1 (or the pseudogene TRBV3-2) with TRBJ1-1; 8 nucleotides agree with TRBD1. V gave up 3 bases and J gave up 11 bases; unmatched junction bases: 11. The CDR3 totals 14 residues. CDR1 is LGHDT and CDR2 is YNNKEL in the germline V gene (reference sequence). CDR3 sequence: CASSHGQGAPEAFF. DNA of the CDR3: TGTGCCAGCAGCCATGGGCAGGGGGCTCCGGAGGCTTTCTTT.

The chain recombines TRBV5-1 with TRBJ2-3; no clear D gene. Trimming left V 7 bases short and J 1 base short, with 7 bases between. The CDR3 totals 12 residues. Germline values: CDR1 SGHRS, CDR2 YFSETQ. The CDR3 loop is CASGNGTDTQYF. Written as DNA, the CDR3 is TGCGCCAGCGGGAACGGCACAGATACGCAGTATTTT. Looking up the rest from reference TRBV5-1 and TRBJ2-3 gives the full variable domain: KAGVTQTPRYLIKTRGQQVTLSCSPISGHRSVSWYQQTPGQGLQFLFEYFSETQRNKGNFPGRFSGRQFSNSRSEMNVSTLELGDSALYLCASGNGTDTQYFGPGTRLTVL.

The chain joins TRBV4-3 to TRBJ1-5, with D unclear. This CDR3 is 13 amino acids long. Between the trimmed V and J ends, which lost 6 bases and 0 bases, there was a span of 6 bases. Germline CDR1 is LGHNA and CDR2 is YSLEER. CDR3: CASSQNSNQPQHF. CDR3 nucleotides: TGCGCCAGCAGTCAAAATAGCAATCAGCCCCAGCATTTT.

The chain carries TRBV18 and TRBJ2-3, with 10 bases matching TRBD1. The CDR3 contains 16 residues. The ends lost 3 bases at V and 1 base at J; junction bases unmatched: 4. Germline V CDR1 and CDR2: KGHSH, LQKENI. As DNA, the CDR3 is TGTGCCAGCTCACCGGCCGGGACAGGGGGCACAGATACGCAGTATTTT. The encoded protein is CASSPAGTGGTDTQYF. The whole variable domain, remainder taken from reference TRBV18 and TRBJ2-3, is NAGVMQNPRHLVRRRGQEARLRCSPMKGHSHVYWYRQLPEEGLKFMVYLQKENIIDESGMPKERFSAEFPKEGPSILRIQQVVRGDSAAYFCASSPAGTGGTDTQYFGPGTRLTVL.

V usage is TRBV7-9 and J usage is TRBJ2-1; the D is unclear. CDR3 length: 13 residues. V lost 5 bases to trimming and J lost 7 bases, with 12 bases between them. Germline CDR1 is SEHNR and CDR2 is FQNEAQ (reference sequence). CDR3 bases: TGTGCCAGCAGCCCCCCGTTATCTAATGAGCAGTTCTTC. Its translation: CASSPPLSNEQFF.

This clone has a single count. The chain is built from TRBV28 and TRBJ2-7; 9 bases agree with TRBD1. The CDR3 consists of 14 residues. The trim removed 7 bases at V and 4 bases at J, leaving 8 bases unmatched. Germline-derived CDR1 and CDR2 are MDHEN and SYDVKM. As DNA, the CDR3 is TGTGCCAGCACCCTTGGGACAGGGACTTACGAGCAGTACTTC. The encoded protein is CASTLGTGTYEQYF.

This clone was seen more than once but under ten times. In nucleotides, the CDR3 is TGTGCCAGCAGCCAATCTATCCGGGACAGGGGGCAAGGGTATGAACGGACTGAAGCTTTCTTT. This sequence encodes CASSQSIRDRGQGYERTEAFF. The V gene is TRBV7-8, the J gene TRBJ1-1; 12 bases agree with TRBD1. This CDR3 has 21 amino acids. V was pared by 5 bases and J by 5 bases, with 24 bases of the junction left unmatched. Germline V gives CDR1 SGHVS, CDR2 FQNEAQ. Full variable domain (remainder filled in from reference TRBV7-8 and TRBJ1-1): GAGVSQSPRYKVAKRGQDVALRCDPISGHVSLFWYQQALGQGPEFLTYFQNEAQLDKSGLPSDRFFAERPEGSVSTLKIQRTQQEDSAVYLCASSQSIRDRGQGYERTEAFFGQGTRLTVV.

The chain couples TRBV7-8 to TRBJ1-1; D is unclear. Germline V gene sequence: CDR1 SGHVS, CDR2 FQNEAQ. The CDR3 length is 13 residues. V shed 6 bases and J shed 5 bases, with 13 bases lying between them. For the CDR3, the DNA is TGTGCCAGCAGGATCCGGGGAGGTACTGAAGCTTTCTTT. Translated, it gives CASRIRGGTEAFF.

The chain is built from TRBV6-6 and TRBJ2-7; TRBD1 might be the D (6 bases). Trimming shortened V by 4 bases and J by 9 bases, and 19 bases separated the two germline ends. The CDR3 spans 14 residues. The V gene's germline CDR1 is MNHNY and CDR2 SVGAGI (reference sequence). The CDR3 nucleotides read TGTGCCAGCAGTTTGCCTACAGGGCGCGTAGGGCAGTACTTC. Its protein product is CASSLPTGRVGQYF.

This clone appeared a few times. The chain uses TRBV7-3 and TRBJ2-2; TRBD1 might be the D (6 bases). Germline assignment: CDR1 SGHTA and CDR2 FQGTGA. The V gene lost 3 bases and the J gene lost 5 bases, with 16 bases spanning the gap. CDR3 length equals 16 residues. CDR3 residues: CASSFRTGIGTGELFF. CDR3 bases: TGTGCCAGCAGCTTCCGTACAGGGATAGGTACCGGGGAGCTGTTTTTT.

This chain links TRBV5-1 with TRBJ1-6, with 8 positions matching TRBD1. With 5 bases clipped from V and 5 bases from J, the junction kept 3 bases outside the gene matches. The CDR3 sequence is 14 residues long. CDR1 and CDR2 from the germline V gene are SGHRS and YFSETQ. The CDR3 coding sequence is TGCGCCAGCAGTAGGACAGGGAATAATTCACCCCTCCACTTT. Its translation: CASSRTGNNSPLHF.

V is TRBV7-8 and J is TRBJ2-7, with D uncertain. Between the trimmed V and J ends, which lost 2 bases and 2 bases, there was a span of 7 bases. CDR3 length equals 13 residues. CDR1 and CDR2 (germline): SGHVS, FQNEAQ. The CDR3 sequence: CASSLRNTYEQYF. The CDR3 nucleotides read TGTGCCAGCAGCTTAAGGAACACCTACGAGCAGTACTTC.

The CDR3 DNA sequence: TGTGCCAGCAGTTTAGGATACCGGGAGCTGTTTTTT. This encodes CASSLGYRELFF. V and J are TRBV12-3 or TRBV12-4 and TRBJ2-2, with D unclear. The CDR3 spans 12 residues. The V gene lost 1 base and the J gene lost 9 bases, with 6 bases spanning the gap.

The sample holds one count of this clone. This rearrangement joins TRBV7-9 to TRBJ1-1, with D hard to call. Germline CDR1 reads SEHNR; CDR2 reads FQNEAQ (reference sequence). Trimming stripped 1 base from V and 2 bases from J, with 14 bases between. This CDR3 region has 16 residues. This chain's CDR3 is CASSLGAGSLNTEAFF. The CDR3 nucleotides are TGTGCCAGCAGCTTAGGGGCAGGTAGCTTAAACACTGAAGCTTTCTTT.

This clone came up once. Mismatch with germline at one junction end may stem from a read error. The gene calls are TRBV10-2 and TRBJ2-1; perhaps TRBD2 as D (5 bases). The CDR3 loop spans 15 amino acids. Germline assignment: CDR1 WSHSY and CDR2 SAAADI. CDR3 nucleotide sequence: TGCGCCAGCAATGAGGGCTCGGGTACAAATAATGAGCAGTTCTTC. Its translation is CASNEGSGTNNEQFF.